One and the same sample provided the 2 T cell receptor beta chains below, sequenced in a study of regulatory T cells in long-lasting Graves disease. For TCR beta, libraries came from iRepertoire HTBI primers and Arm-PCR of CDR3 regions. TCRdb independently ran MiXCR on the multiplex PCR reads; one entry per CDR3 protein. The data contain under 450,000 distinct CDR3 sequences, around 24% of them singletons. Time point of the sample: persistent/refractory GD, antithyroid drugs over 5 years with positive TRAb. The TCR library used RNA extracted from PBMCs. The sample consisted of peripheral blood mononuclear cells (PBMCs), taken when the disease was refractory, from a patient treated with antithyroid drugs. All receptors come from a female donor with Graves disease.

This chain joins TRBV15 and TRBJ2-7; D is unresolved. The germline gives CDR1 LNHNV, CDR2 YYDKDF (reference sequence). The CDR3 extends over 14 amino acids. V was pared by 5 bases and J by 4 bases, with 15 bases between. The CDR3 DNA reads as TGTGCCACCAGCCCCGGGCAGGCGGCTTACGAGCAGTACTTC. This gives the protein CATSPGQAAYEQYF.

J is TRBJ2-7 and V is TRBV5-1; the match to TRBD1 covers 8 bases. V lost 4 bases to trimming and J lost 6 bases; unmatched junction nucleotides: 15. CDR3 length: 16 amino acids. CDR1 is SGHRS and CDR2 is YFSETQ in the germline V gene. CDR3 DNA: TGCGCCAGCAGCCCCGAACCTCAGGGGGCTCGTAGCGAGCAGTACTTC. It codes for CASSPEPQGARSEQYF.